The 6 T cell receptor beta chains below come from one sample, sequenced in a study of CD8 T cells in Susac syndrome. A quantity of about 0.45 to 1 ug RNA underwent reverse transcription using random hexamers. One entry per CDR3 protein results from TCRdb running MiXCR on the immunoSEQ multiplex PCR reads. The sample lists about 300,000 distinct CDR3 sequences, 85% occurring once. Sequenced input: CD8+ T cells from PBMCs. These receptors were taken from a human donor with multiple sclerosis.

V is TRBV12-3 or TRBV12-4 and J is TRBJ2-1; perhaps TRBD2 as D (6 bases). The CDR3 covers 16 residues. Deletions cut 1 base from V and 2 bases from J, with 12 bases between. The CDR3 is CASSLGFREPYNEQFF. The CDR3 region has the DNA TGTGCCAGCAGTTTAGGATTCCGGGAGCCCTACAATGAGCAGTTCTTC.

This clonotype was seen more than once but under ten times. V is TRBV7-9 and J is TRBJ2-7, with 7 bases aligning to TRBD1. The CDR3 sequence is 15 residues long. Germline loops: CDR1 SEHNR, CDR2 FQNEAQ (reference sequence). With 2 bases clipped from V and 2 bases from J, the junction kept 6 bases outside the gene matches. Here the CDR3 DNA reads TGTGCCAGCAGCTTATGGACAGGCACTACCTACGAGCAGTACTTC. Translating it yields CASSLWTGTTYEQYF.

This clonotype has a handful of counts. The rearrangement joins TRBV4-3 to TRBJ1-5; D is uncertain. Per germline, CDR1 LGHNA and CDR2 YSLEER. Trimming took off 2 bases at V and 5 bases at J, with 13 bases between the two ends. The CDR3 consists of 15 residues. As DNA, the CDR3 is TGCGCCAGCAGCCAAAAGGAGATCCTTTATCAGCCCCAGCATTTT. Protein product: CASSQKEILYQPQHF.

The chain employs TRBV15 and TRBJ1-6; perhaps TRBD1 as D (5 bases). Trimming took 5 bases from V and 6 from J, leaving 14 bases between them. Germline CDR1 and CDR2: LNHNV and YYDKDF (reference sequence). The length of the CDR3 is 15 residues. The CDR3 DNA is TGTGCCACCAGCTTCGACCCCGGGGCTAATTCACCCCTCCACTTT. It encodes CATSFDPGANSPLHF.

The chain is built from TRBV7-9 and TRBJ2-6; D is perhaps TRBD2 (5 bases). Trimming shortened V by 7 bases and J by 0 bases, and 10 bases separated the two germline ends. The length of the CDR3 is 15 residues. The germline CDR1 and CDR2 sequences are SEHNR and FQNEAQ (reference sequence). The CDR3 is CASTGEGSGANVLTF. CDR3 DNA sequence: TGTGCCAGCACTGGAGAGGGCTCTGGGGCCAACGTCCTGACTTTC. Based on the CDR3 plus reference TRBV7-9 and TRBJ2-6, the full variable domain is DTGVSQNPRHKITKRGQNVTFRCDPISEHNRLYWYRQTLGQGPEFLTYFQNEAQLEKSRLLSDRFSAERPKGSFSTLEIQRTEQGDSAMYLCASTGEGSGANVLTFGAGSRLTVL.

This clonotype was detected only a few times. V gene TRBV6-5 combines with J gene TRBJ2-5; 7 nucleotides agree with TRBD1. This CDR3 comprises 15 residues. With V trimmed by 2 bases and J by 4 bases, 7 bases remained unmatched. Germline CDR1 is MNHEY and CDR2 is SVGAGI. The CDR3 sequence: CASSYPDRAGETQYF. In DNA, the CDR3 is TGTGCCAGCAGTTACCCCGACAGGGCCGGAGAGACCCAGTACTTC.